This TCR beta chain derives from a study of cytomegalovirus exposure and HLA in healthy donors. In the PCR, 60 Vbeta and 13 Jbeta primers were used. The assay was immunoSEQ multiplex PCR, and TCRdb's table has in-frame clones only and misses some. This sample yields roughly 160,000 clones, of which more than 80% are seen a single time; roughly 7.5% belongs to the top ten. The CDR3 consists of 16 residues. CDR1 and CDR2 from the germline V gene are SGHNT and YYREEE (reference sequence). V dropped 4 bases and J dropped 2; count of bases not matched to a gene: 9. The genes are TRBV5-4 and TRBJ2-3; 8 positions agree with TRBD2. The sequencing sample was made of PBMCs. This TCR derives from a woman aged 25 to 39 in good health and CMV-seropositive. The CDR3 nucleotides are TGTGCCAGCAGCGGGGCGGGGGGCCCGAACACAGATACGCAGTATTTT. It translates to CASSGAGGPNTDTQYF.